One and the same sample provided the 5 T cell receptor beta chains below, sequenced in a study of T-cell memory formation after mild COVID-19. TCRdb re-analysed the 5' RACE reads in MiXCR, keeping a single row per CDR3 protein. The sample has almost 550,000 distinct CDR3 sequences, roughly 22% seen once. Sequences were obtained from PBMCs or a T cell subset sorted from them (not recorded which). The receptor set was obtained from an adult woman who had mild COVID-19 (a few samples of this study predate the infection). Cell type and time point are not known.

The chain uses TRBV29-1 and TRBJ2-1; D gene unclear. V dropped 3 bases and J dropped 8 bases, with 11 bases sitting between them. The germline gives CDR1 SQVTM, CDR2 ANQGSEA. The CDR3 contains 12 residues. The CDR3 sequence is CSVESSLDEQFF. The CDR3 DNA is TGCAGCGTTGAGTCTAGTTTGGATGAGCAGTTCTTC.

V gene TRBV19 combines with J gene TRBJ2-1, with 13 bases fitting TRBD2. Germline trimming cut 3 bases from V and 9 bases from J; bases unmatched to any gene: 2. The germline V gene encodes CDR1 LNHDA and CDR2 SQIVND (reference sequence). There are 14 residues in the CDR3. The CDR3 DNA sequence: TGTGCCAGTAGTATGGGACTAGCGGGATCTGAGCAGTTCTTC. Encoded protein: CASSMGLAGSEQFF.

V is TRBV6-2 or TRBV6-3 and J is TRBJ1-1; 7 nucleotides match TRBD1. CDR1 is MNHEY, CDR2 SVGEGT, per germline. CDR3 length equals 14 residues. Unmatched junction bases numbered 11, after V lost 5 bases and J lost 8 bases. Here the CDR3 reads CASSPPTGHKEAFF. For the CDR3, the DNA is TGTGCCAGCAGTCCTCCGACAGGGCACAAGGAAGCTTTCTTT.

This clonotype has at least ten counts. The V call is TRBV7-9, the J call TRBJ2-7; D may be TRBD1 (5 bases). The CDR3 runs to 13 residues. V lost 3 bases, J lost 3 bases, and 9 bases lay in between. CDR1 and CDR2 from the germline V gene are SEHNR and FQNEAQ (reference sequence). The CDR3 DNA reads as TGTGCCAGCAGCTTCAATCAGGGCTACGAGCAGTACTTC. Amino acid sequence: CASSFNQGYEQYF.

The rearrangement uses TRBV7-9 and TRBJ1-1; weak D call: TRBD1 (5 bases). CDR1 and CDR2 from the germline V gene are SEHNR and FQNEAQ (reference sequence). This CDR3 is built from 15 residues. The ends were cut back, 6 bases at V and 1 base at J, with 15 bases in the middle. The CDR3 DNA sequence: TGTGCCAGCAGGTACCCAGGGTCGCAGAACACTGAAGCTTTCTTT. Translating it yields CASRYPGSQNTEAFF.